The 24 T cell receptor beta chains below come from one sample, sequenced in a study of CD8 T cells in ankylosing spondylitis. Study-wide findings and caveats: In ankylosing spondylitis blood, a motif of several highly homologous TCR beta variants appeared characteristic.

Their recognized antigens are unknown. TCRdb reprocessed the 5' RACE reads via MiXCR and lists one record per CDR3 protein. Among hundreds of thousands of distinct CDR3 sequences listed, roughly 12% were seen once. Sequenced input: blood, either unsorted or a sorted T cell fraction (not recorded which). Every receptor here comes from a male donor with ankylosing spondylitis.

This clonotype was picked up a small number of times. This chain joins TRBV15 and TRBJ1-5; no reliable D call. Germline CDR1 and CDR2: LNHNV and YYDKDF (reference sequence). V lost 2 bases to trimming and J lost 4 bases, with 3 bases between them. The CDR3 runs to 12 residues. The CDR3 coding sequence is TGTGCCACCAGCAGACCTAATCAGCCCCAGCATTTT. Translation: CATSRPNQPQHF.

The CDR3 loop reads CSTDSTGGSLEQYF. The CDR3 DNA follows: TGCAGTACAGACTCGACAGGGGGGTCCCTGGAGCAGTACTTC. V is TRBV20-1 and J is TRBJ2-7; 9 bases are shared with TRBD1. Germline V gene sequence: CDR1 DFQATT, CDR2 SNEGSKA (reference sequence). There are 14 residues in the CDR3. J gave up 7 bases and V 8 bases, and 15 bases lay outside the gene matches.

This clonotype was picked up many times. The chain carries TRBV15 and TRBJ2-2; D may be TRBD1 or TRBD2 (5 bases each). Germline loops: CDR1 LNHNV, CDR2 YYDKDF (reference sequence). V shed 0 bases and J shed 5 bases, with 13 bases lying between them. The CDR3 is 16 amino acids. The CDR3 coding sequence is TGTGCCACCAGCAGAGATTTCGGGACGGTGACCGGGGAGCTGTTTTTT. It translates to CATSRDFGTVTGELFF.

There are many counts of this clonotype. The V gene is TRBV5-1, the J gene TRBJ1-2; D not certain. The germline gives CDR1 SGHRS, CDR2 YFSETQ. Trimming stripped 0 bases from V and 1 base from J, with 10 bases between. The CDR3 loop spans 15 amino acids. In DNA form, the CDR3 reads TGCGCCAGCAGCTTGGCTCCGTTCAATAACTATGGCTACACCTTC. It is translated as CASSLAPFNNYGYTF.

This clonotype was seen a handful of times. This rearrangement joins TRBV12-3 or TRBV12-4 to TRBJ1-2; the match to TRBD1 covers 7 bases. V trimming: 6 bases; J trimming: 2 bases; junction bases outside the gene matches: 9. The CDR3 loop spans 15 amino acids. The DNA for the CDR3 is TGTGCCAGCAGGAAAACAGGGGCACCCAACTATGGCTACACCTTC. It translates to CASRKTGAPNYGYTF.

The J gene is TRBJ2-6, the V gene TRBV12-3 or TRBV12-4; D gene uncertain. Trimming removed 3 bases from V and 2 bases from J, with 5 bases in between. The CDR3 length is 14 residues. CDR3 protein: CASSFAPGANVLTF. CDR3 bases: TGTGCCAGCAGTTTTGCCCCTGGGGCCAACGTCCTGACTTTC.

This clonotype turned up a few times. The DNA of the CDR3 is TGCGCCAGCAGCCAAGGCCCCGGCTTGAGGGGAGGTCAGCCCCAGCATTTT. Its protein product is CASSQGPGLRGGQPQHF. This sequence joins TRBV4-3 and TRBJ1-5; the D gene is possibly TRBD1 (5 bases). V lost 1 base to trimming and J lost 6 bases, with 19 bases between them. This CDR3 spans 17 amino acids. CDR1 and CDR2 from the germline V gene are LGHNA and YSLEER.

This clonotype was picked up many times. The CDR3 protein is CASSFLQGNTEAFF. The DNA for the CDR3 is TGTGCCAGCAGCTTTCTCCAAGGGAACACTGAAGCTTTCTTT. This chain connects TRBV7-9 to TRBJ1-1; the D is unclear. Germline V lookup: CDR1 SEHNR, CDR2 FQNEAQ (reference sequence). The CDR3 has 14 residues. V dropped 3 bases and J dropped 1 base, with 9 bases sitting between them. The full variable domain, in which reference TRBV7-9 and TRBJ1-1 provide the parts outside the CDR3, is DTGVSQNPRHKITKRGQNVTFRCDPISEHNRLYWYRQTLGQGPEFLTYFQNEAQLEKSRLLSDRFSAERPKGSFSTLEIQRTEQGDSAMYLCASSFLQGNTEAFFGQGTRLTVV.

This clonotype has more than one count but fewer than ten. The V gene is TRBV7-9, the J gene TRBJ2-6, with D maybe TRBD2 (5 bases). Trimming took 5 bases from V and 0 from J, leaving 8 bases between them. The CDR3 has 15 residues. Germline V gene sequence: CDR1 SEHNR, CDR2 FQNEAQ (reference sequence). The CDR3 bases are TGTGCCAGCAGCCGGGGTGTCTCTGGGGCCAACGTCCTGACTTTC. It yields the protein CASSRGVSGANVLTF.

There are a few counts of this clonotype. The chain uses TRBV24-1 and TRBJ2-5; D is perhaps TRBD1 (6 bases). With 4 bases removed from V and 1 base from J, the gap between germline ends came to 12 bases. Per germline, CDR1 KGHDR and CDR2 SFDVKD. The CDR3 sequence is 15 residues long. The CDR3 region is CATSDPGVSQETQYF. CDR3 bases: TGTGCCACCAGTGACCCAGGGGTCTCCCAAGAGACCCAGTACTTC.

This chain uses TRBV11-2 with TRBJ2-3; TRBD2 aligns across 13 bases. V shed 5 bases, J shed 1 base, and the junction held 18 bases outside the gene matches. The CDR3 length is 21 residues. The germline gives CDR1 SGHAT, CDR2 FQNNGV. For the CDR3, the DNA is TGTGCCAGCAGCCCGAGACGAGTACTAGCGGGAGGGAACCTGGGCACAGATACGCAGTATTTT. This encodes CASSPRRVLAGGNLGTDTQYF.

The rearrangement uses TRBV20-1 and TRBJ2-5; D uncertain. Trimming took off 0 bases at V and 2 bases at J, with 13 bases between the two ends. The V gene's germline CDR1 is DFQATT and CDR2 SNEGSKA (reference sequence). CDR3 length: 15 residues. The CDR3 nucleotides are TGCAGTGCTAGAGATCCGTTCCACAGTCAAGAGACCCAGTACTTC. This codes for CSARDPFHSQETQYF.

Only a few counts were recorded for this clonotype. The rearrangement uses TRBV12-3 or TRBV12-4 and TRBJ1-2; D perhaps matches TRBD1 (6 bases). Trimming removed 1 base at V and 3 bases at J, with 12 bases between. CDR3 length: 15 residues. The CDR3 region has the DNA TGTGCCAGCAGTTTAGTACAGGGTTGGGACTATGGCTACACCTTC. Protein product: CASSLVQGWDYGYTF.

CDR3 sequence: CASSFLASAGLTETQYF. The CDR3, as DNA: TGTGCCAGCAGCTTCTTAGCTTCAGCGGGTTTAACAGAGACCCAGTACTTC. This rearrangement joins TRBV11-2 to TRBJ2-5; perhaps TRBD2 as D (6 bases). The CDR3 is 17 residues long. V lost 3 bases and J lost 4, with 21 bases in between. Germline assignment: CDR1 SGHAT and CDR2 FQNNGV. The variable domain in full, with the rest retrieved from reference TRBV11-2 and TRBJ2-5, is EAGVAQSPRYKIIEKRQSVAFWCNPISGHATLYWYQQILGQGPKLLIQFQNNGVVDDSQLPKDRFSAERLKGVDSTLKIQPAKLEDSAVYLCASSFLASAGLTETQYFGPGTRLLVL.

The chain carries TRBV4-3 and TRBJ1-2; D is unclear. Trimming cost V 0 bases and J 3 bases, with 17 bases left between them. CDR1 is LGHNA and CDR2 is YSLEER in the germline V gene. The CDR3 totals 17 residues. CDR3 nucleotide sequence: TGCGCCAGCAGCCAAGAGATAAGGAACCCAGCCCACTATGGCTACACCTTC. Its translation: CASSQEIRNPAHYGYTF.

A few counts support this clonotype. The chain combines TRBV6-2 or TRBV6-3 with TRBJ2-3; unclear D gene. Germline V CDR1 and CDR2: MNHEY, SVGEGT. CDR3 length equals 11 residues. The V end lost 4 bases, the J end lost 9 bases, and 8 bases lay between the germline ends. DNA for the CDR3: TGTGCCAGCAGTTCGACTTCAACGCAGTATTTT. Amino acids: CASSSTSTQYF.

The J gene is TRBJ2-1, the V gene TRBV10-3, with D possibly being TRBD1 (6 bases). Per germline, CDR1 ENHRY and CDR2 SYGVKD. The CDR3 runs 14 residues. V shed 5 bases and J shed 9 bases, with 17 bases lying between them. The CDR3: CAISPRQKGGEQFF. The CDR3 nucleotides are TGTGCCATCAGTCCACGACAGAAAGGGGGTGAGCAGTTCTTC.

This CDR3 is CASSWGDRSYEKLFF. The DNA for the CDR3 is TGCGCCAGCAGCTGGGGCGACAGAAGTTATGAAAAACTGTTTTTT. V gene TRBV5-1 combines with J gene TRBJ1-4, with D possibly matching TRBD1 (5 bases). CDR3 length: 15 residues. Trimming pared 3 bases from V and 6 bases from J, leaving 15 bases between. Germline V gene data show CDR1 as SGHRS and CDR2 as YFSETQ.

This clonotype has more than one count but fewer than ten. The CDR3: CATSRVRNTEAFF. The CDR3 bases are TGTGCCACCAGCAGAGTAAGGAACACTGAAGCTTTCTTT. The chain recombines TRBV15 with TRBJ1-1; D remains ambiguous. The CDR3 length is 13 residues. Germline loops: CDR1 LNHNV, CDR2 YYDKDF (reference sequence). The V and J ends lost 1 base and 1 base respectively, with 4 bases between them.

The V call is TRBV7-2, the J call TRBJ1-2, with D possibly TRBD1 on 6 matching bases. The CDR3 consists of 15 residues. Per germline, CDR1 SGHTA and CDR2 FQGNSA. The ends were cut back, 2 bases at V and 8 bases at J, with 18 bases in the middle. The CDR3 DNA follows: TGTGCCAGCAGCTTAAGGCGGGGACACTATGGAGGCTACACCTTC. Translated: CASSLRRGHYGGYTF.

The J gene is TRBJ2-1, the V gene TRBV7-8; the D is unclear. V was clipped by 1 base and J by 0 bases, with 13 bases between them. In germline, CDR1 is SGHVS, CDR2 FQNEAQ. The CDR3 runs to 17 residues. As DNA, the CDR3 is TGTGCCAGCAGCTTAGAACACGGGCCTAGCTCCTACAATGAGCAGTTCTTC. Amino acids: CASSLEHGPSSYNEQFF.

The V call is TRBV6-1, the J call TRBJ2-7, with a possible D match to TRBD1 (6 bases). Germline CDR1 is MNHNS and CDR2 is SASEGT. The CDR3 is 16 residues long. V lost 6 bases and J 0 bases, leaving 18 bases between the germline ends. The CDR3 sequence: CASSPTDRDISYEQYF. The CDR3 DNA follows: TGTGCCAGCAGCCCAACCGACCGGGACATCTCCTACGAGCAGTACTTC.

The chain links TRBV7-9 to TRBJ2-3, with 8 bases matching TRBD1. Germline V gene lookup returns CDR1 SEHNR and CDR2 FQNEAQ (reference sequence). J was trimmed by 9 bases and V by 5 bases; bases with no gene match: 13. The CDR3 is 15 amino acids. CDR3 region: CASSKPLDRVDTQYF. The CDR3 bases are TGTGCCAGCAGCAAACCCTTGGACAGGGTAGACACGCAGTATTTT.

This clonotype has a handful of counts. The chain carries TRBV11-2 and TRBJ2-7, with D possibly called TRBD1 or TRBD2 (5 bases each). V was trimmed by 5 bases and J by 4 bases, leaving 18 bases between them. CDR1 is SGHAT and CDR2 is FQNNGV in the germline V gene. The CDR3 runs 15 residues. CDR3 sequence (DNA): TGTGCCAGCAGCCCTCCCGGGACGGATCAATACGAGCAGTACTTC. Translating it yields CASSPPGTDQYEQYF.